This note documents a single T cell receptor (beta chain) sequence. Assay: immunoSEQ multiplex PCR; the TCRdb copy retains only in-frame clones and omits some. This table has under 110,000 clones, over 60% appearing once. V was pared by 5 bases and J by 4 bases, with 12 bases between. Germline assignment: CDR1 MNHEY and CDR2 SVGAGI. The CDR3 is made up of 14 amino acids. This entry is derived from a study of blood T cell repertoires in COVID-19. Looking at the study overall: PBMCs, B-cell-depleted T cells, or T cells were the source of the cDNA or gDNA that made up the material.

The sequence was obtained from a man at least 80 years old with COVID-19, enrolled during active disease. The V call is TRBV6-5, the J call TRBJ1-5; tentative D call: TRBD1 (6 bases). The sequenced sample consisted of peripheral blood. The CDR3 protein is CASSLRDTNQPQHF. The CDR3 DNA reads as TGTGCCAGCAGTCTCCGGGACACAAATCAGCCCCAGCATTTT.